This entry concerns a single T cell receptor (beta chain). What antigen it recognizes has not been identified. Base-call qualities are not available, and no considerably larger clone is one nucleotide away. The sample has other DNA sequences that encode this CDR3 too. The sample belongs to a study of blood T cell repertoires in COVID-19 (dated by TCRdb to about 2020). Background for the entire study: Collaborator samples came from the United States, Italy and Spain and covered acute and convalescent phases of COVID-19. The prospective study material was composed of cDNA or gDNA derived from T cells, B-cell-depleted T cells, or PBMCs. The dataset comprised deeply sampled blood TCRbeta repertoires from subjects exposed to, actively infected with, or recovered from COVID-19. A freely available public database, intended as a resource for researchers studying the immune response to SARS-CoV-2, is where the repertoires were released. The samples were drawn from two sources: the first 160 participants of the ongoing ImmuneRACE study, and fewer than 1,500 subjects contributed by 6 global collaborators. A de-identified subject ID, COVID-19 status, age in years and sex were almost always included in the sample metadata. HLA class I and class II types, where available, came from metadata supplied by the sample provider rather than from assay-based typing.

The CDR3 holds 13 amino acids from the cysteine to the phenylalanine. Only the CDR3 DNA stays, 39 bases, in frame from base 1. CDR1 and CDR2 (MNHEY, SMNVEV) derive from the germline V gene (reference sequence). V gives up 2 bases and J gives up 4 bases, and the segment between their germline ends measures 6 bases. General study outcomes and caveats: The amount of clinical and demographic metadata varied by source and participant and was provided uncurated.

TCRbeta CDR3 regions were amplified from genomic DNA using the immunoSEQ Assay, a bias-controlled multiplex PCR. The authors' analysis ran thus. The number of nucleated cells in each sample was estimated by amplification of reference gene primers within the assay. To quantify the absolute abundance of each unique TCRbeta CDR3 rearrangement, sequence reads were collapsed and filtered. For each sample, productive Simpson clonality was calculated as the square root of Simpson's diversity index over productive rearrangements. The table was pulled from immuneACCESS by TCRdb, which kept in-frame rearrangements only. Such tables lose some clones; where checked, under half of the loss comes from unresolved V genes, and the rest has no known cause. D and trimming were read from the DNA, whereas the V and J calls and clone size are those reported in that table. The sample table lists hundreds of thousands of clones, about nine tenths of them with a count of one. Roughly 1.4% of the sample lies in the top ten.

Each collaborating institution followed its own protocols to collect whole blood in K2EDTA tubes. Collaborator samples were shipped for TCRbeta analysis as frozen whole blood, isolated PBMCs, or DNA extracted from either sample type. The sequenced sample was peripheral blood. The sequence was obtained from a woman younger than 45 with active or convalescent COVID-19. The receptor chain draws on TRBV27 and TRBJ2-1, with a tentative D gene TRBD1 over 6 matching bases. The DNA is TGTGCCAGCAGTTTAGACAGGTACAATGAGCAGTTCTTC. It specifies CASSLDRYNEQFF.